The 9 T cell receptor beta chains below come from one sample, sequenced in a study of blood T cells in healthy people across ages. It was with a sample-barcoded 5' primer and a J-beta primer mix that a second PCR of roughly 6 to 12 cycles was run. One entry per CDR3 protein, called by TCRdb with MiXCR from the 5' RACE reads. The repertoire holds 750,000 to 950,000 distinct CDR3 sequences, roughly 24% seen once, with 3% in the top ten. The same sample was also studied in work on T cells of mothers and their children.

The sequencing input was blood. The origin of the receptors is a boy younger than 18 in good health.

This clonotype turned up a few times. This chain connects TRBV7-3 to TRBJ2-3; the D is unclear. The V and J ends lost 5 bases and 1 base respectively, with 10 bases between them. The germline CDR1 and CDR2 sequences are SGHTA and FQGTGA. CDR3 length: 14 amino acids. CDR3 loop: CASSRQSRTDTQYF. CDR3 sequence (DNA): TGTGCCAGCAGCCGCCAAAGCCGCACAGATACGCAGTATTTT.

A few counts support this clonotype. This chain links TRBV28 with TRBJ2-5; no reliable D call. Near its end, the DNA agrees better with TRBJ2-7, so the J call may be wrong. Germline V lookup: CDR1 MDHEN, CDR2 SYDVKM. The CDR3 is made up of 12 amino acids. CDR3 amino acids: CASTSTLYEQYF. CDR3 DNA: TGTGCCAGCACCTCGACACTCTACGAGCAGTACTTC.

This clonotype occurred once. The CDR3 DNA follows: TGTGCCAGCAGGCCTAGGAACACCGGGGAGCTGTTTTTT. Amino acid sequence: CASRPRNTGELFF. The genes are TRBV14 and TRBJ2-2; the D is unclear. Trimming stripped 6 bases from V and 1 base from J, with 6 bases between. Germline values: CDR1 SGHDN, CDR2 FVKESK. CDR3 length equals 13 residues.

This clonotype was observed once. The rearrangement joins TRBV5-5 to TRBJ2-3, with D perhaps matching TRBD1 (5 bases). Trimming shortened V by 2 bases and J by 2 bases, and 12 bases separated the two germline ends. The CDR3 covers 15 residues. Per germline, CDR1 SGHKS and CDR2 YYEKEE (reference sequence). CDR3 bases: TGTGCCAGCAGCTTAGGGGTCACCTTCACAGATACGCAGTATTTT. This gives the protein CASSLGVTFTDTQYF. The complete variable domain, with remaining parts taken from reference TRBV5-5 and TRBJ2-3, reads DAGVTQSPTHLIKTRGQQVTLRCSPISGHKSVSWYQQVLGQGPQFIFQYYEKEERGRGNFPDRFSARQFPNYSSELNVNALLLGDSALYLCASSLGVTFTDTQYFGPGTRLTVL.

There are a few counts of this clonotype. The chain is built from TRBV18 and TRBJ2-5; unclear D gene. The CDR3 has 14 amino acids. Germline CDR1 KGHSH, CDR2 LQKENI. V gave up 4 bases and J gave up 2 bases, with 11 bases separating them. CDR3: CASSHYQEQETQYF. CDR3 bases: TGTGCCAGCTCACATTATCAGGAACAAGAGACCCAGTACTTC.

This clonotype came up many times. Relative to the germline gene, one junction end is altered; a read error may explain this. The gene calls are TRBV5-1 and TRBJ2-5, with 9 bases lining up with TRBD2. Germline CDR1 SGHRS, CDR2 YFSETQ. The CDR3 covers 14 residues. CDR3 nucleotides: TGTGCCAGCAGCTTAGTAGCGGGGGTAGAGACCCAGTACTTC. The encoded protein is CASSLVAGVETQYF.

In this sample, this clonotype turned up a few times. CDR3 in DNA: TGTGCCAGCAGTGAAATCCTCGCAGAGACCCAGTACTTC. Its translation: CASSEILAETQYF. The chain links TRBV2 to TRBJ2-5, with unresolved D. Germline V CDR1 and CDR2: SNHLY, FYNNEI. Deletions cut 2 bases from V and 4 bases from J, with 8 bases between. This CDR3 region has 13 residues.

This clonotype has just a few counts. The V call is TRBV12-3 or TRBV12-4, the J call TRBJ2-3; D is unclear. This CDR3 has 16 amino acids. V lost 2 bases and J 2 bases, leaving 14 bases between the germline ends. The CDR3 DNA reads TGTGCCAGCAGTTTACAGGCAGCAAGCCCCACAGATACGCAGTATTTT. Its translation is CASSLQAASPTDTQYF.

This clonotype was seen a handful of times. The rearrangement links TRBV20-1 to TRBJ2-4, with a tentative D call TRBD1 (5 bases). CDR1 and CDR2 (germline): DFQATT, SNEGSKA (reference sequence). V lost 7 bases to trimming and J lost 7 bases, with 17 bases between them. This CDR3 is built from 13 residues. The CDR3 DNA is TGCAGTGGGGTTCGCCCAGGGTGGAACATTCAGTACTTC. This codes for CSGVRPGWNIQYF.